A single sample is the source of the 14 T cell receptor beta chains below, sequenced in a study of vaccination and CD4 T cells after COVID-19. TCRdb recomputed calls from the PCR reads with MiXCR, one row per CDR3 protein. The sample holds 20,000 to 25,000 distinct CDR3 sequences, roughly three fifths seen once. The specimen comprised CD4+ T cells from blood, sampled before SARS-CoV-2 vaccination. These receptors all come from a human donor who had recovered from COVID-19.

The rearrangement joins TRBV25-1 to TRBJ2-3; 8 nucleotides align to TRBD1. CDR3 length equals 16 residues. Unmatched junction bases numbered 8, after V lost 4 bases and J lost 2 bases. In germline, CDR1 is MGHDK, CDR2 SYGVNS. The chain's CDR3 is CASSAPGTGYTDTQYF. The CDR3 DNA reads TGTGCCAGCAGTGCCCCCGGGACAGGCTACACAGATACGCAGTATTTT.

This chain joins TRBV6-1 and TRBJ2-5; 8 bases line up with TRBD1. In germline, CDR1 is MNHNS, CDR2 SASEGT. The CDR3 is 13 amino acids. V was pared by 6 bases and J by 0 bases, with 0 bases of the junction left unmatched. The CDR3: CASRDRDQETQYF. The CDR3 nucleotides are TGTGCCAGCAGGGACAGGGACCAAGAGACCCAGTACTTC.

This chain connects TRBV7-3 to TRBJ2-3, with TRBD2 as a possible D gene (5 bases). Germline V gene lookup returns CDR1 SGHTA and CDR2 FQGTGA. The CDR3 length is 13 residues. Trimming stripped 10 bases from V and 4 bases from J, with 15 bases between. Here the CDR3 reads CANNNGGADTQYF. The CDR3 bases are TGTGCCAACAACAACGGAGGCGCAGATACGCAGTATTTT.

This clonotype was observed a handful of times. The CDR3 DNA reads TGTGCCAGCAGGGACAGGGTGAACACTGAAGCTTTCTTT. This sequence encodes CASRDRVNTEAFF. The V call is TRBV27, the J call TRBJ1-1, with 8 bases aligning to TRBD1. V was clipped by 6 bases and J by 0 bases; unmatched bases: 0. The CDR3 sequence is 13 residues long. Germline V gene data show CDR1 as MNHEY and CDR2 as SMNVEV (reference sequence).

This clonotype came up a few times. The chain employs TRBV20-1 and TRBJ1-1; D gene unclear. This CDR3 contains 13 residues. The V and J ends lost 3 bases and 2 bases respectively, with 10 bases between them. The germline V gene has CDR1 DFQATT and CDR2 SNEGSKA (reference sequence). CDR3 protein: CSASSGFNTEAFF. The DNA of the CDR3 is TGCAGTGCTAGTTCGGGATTTAACACTGAAGCTTTCTTT.

CDR3 sequence reads: CASSADAIPEQYF. The CDR3 coding sequence is TGTGCCAGCAGCGCGGACGCGATCCCCGAGCAGTACTTC. The chain is built from TRBV7-6 and TRBJ2-7; D ambiguous. Trimming left V 5 bases short and J 6 bases short, with 14 bases between. The CDR3 spans 13 residues. Germline-derived CDR1 and CDR2 are SGHVS and FNYEAQ.

The genes are TRBV6-1 and TRBJ2-7; D gene uncertain. This CDR3 spans 12 amino acids. Germline CDR1 and CDR2: MNHNS and SASEGT. Trimming took off 5 bases at V and 8 bases at J, with 13 bases between the two ends. The CDR3, as DNA: TGTGCCAGCAGTCGTAACCAGTACAAGCAGTACTTC. Its protein product is CASSRNQYKQYF.

The gene calls are TRBV28 and TRBJ2-7, with 7 positions matching TRBD2. Germline trimming cut 4 bases from V and 0 bases from J; bases unmatched to any gene: 6. CDR1 and CDR2 from the germline V gene are MDHEN and SYDVKM. The CDR3 consists of 15 residues. The CDR3 here is CASSSPAGSSYEQYF. The CDR3, as DNA: TGTGCCAGCAGTTCCCCAGCGGGGAGCTCCTACGAGCAGTACTTC.

The J gene is TRBJ1-6, the V gene TRBV20-1, with D perhaps TRBD1 (6 bases). CDR3 size: 14 residues. V was shortened by 3 bases and J by 9 bases, with 15 bases between the two germline ends. Per germline, CDR1 DFQATT and CDR2 SNEGSKA (reference sequence). DNA of the CDR3: TGCAGTGCTAGGGCCGGGGGCCCAGGTTCACCCCTCCACTTT. It is translated as CSARAGGPGSPLHF.

This chain links TRBV28 with TRBJ1-1; tentative D call: TRBD1 (5 bases). Germline V gene lookup returns CDR1 MDHEN and CDR2 SYDVKM. V gave up 7 bases and J gave up 4 bases, with 16 bases separating them. The CDR3 spans 14 residues. This chain's CDR3 is CASNEGSISTEAFF. Written as DNA, the CDR3 is TGTGCCAGCAATGAGGGGAGCATAAGCACTGAAGCTTTCTTT.

The rearrangement uses TRBV20-1 and TRBJ2-1; TRBD2 matches at 7 bases. Germline-derived CDR1 and CDR2 are DFQATT and SNEGSKA (reference sequence). V shed 7 bases, J shed 3 bases, and the junction held 3 bases outside the gene matches. CDR3 length equals 12 residues. The CDR3 DNA reads TGCAGTGTGCGGACTAGCTACAATGAGCAGTTCTTC. It yields the protein CSVRTSYNEQFF.

This rearrangement joins TRBV12-3 or TRBV12-4 to TRBJ1-5; maybe TRBD1 (6 bases). V was shortened by 3 bases and J by 5 bases, with 14 bases between the two germline ends. The CDR3 loop spans 15 amino acids. CDR3 loop: CASSFRLQGDQPQHF. The CDR3 DNA reads TGTGCCAGCAGTTTTCGGCTACAGGGCGATCAGCCCCAGCATTTT.

Here the CDR3 reads CASSLEGGPYEQYF. DNA of the CDR3: TGTGCCAGCAGCTTAGAGGGGGGGCCCTACGAGCAGTACTTC. This chain uses TRBV7-8 with TRBJ2-7; D is possibly TRBD2 (7 bases). V was cut by 1 base and J by 2 bases, with 9 bases left in between. Germline V gene lookup returns CDR1 SGHVS and CDR2 FQNEAQ. The CDR3 is 14 amino acids.

This clonotype was detected only a few times. The gene calls are TRBV11-2 and TRBJ2-7; perhaps TRBD2 as D (6 bases). Germline CDR1 SGHAT, CDR2 FQNNGV. The CDR3 has 12 residues. With 6 bases removed from V and 2 bases from J, the gap between germline ends came to 8 bases. CDR3 loop: CASSWEAYEQYF. DNA for the CDR3: TGTGCCAGCAGTTGGGAGGCCTACGAGCAGTACTTC. The variable domain in full, with the rest retrieved from reference TRBV11-2 and TRBJ2-7, is EAGVAQSPRYKIIEKRQSVAFWCNPISGHATLYWYQQILGQGPKLLIQFQNNGVVDDSQLPKDRFSAERLKGVDSTLKIQPAKLEDSAVYLCASSWEAYEQYFGPGTRLTVT.